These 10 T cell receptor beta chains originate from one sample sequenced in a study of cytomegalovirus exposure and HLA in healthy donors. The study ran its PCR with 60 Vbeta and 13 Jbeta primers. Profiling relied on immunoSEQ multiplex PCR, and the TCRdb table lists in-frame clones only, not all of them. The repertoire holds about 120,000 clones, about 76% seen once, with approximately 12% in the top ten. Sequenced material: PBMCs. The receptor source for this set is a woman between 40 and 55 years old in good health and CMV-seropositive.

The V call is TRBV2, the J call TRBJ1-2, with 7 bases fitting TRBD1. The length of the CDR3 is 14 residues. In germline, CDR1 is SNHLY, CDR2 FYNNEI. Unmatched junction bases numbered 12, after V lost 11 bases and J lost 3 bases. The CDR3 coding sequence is TGTGCCCTCCTACAGGGGCGATTCCACTATGGCTACACCTTC. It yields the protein CALLQGRFHYGYTF. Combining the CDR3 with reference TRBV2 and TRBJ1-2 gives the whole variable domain EPEVTQTPSHQVTQMGQEVILRCVPISNHLYFYWYRQILGQKVEFLVSFYNNEISEKSEIFDDQFSVERPDGSNFTLKIRSTKLEDSAMYFCALLQGRFHYGYTFGSGTRLTVV.

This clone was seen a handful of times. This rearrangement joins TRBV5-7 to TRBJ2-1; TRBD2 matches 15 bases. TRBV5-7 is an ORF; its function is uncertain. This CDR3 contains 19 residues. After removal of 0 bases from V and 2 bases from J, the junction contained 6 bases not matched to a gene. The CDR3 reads CASSLGTSGGVGAYNEQFF. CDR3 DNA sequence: TGTGCCAGCAGCTTGGGGACTAGCGGGGGGGTGGGGGCCTACAATGAGCAGTTCTTC.

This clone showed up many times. The DNA of the CDR3 is TGTGCCATCAGTGGGGGGAGGGAGAACTCGATGAACACTGAAGCTTTCTTT. It yields the protein CAISGGRENSMNTEAFF. The V gene is TRBV10-3, the J gene TRBJ1-1; possible D gene TRBD1, 5 bases. The V and J ends lost 4 bases and 0 bases respectively, with 18 bases between them. From germline, CDR1 is ENHRY and CDR2 SYGVKD. The CDR3 is made up of 17 amino acids.

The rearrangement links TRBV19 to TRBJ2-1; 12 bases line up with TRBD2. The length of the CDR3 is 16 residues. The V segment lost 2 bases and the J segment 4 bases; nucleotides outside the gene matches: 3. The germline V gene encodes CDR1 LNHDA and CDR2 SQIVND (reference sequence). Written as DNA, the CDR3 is TGTGCCAGTAGTATACTTGGACTAGCGGGGTACAATGAGCAGTTCTTC. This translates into CASSILGLAGYNEQFF.

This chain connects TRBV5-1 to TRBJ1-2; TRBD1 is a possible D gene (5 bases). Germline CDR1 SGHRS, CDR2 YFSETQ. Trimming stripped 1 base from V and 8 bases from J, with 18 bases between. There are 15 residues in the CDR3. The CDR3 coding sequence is TGCGCCAGCAGCTTGCCGCCACTCAAGCGGGGGGGCTACACCTTC. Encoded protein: CASSLPPLKRGGYTF.

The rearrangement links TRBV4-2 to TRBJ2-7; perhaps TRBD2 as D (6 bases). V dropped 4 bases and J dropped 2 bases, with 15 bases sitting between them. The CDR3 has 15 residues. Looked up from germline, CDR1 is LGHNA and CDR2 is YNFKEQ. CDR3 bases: TGTGCCAGCAGCCGGGGCGGGACTGAGACCTACGAGCAGTACTTC. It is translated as CASSRGGTETYEQYF.

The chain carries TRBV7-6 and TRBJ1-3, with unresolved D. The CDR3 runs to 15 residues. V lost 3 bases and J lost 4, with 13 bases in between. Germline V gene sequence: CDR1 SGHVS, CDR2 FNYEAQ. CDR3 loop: CASSFLPLSGNTIYF. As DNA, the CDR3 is TGTGCCAGCAGCTTCCTACCACTTTCCGGAAACACCATATATTTT.

DNA of the CDR3: TGCGCCAGCAGCCCCATATTGAAGCGGGGGGGAAATGAGCAGTTCTTC. This encodes CASSPILKRGGNEQFF. The genes are TRBV4-1 and TRBJ2-1; 10 bases line up with TRBD2. Germline V CDR1 and CDR2: MGHRA, YSYEKL. V trimming: 4 bases; J trimming: 7 bases; junction bases outside the gene matches: 10. The CDR3 consists of 16 residues.

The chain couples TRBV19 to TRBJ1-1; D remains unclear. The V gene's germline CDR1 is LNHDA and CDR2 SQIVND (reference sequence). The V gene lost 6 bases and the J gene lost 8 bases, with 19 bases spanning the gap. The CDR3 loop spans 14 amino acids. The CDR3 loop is CASRGVINAAEAFF. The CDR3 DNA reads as TGTGCCAGTAGAGGAGTAATTAACGCCGCCGAAGCTTTCTTT.

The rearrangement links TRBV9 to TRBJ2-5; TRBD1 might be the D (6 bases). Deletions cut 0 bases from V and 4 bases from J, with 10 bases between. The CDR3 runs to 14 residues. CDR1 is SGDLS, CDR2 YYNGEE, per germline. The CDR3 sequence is CASSVVGGLETQYF. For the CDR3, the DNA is TGTGCCAGCAGCGTAGTAGGGGGTCTAGAGACCCAGTACTTC.